The clone carrying this T cell receptor beta chain was counted many times. The sample belongs to a study of metastatic and nonmetastatic thyroid tumors. All patients were untreated before thyroid surgery. TCRdb reanalyzed the PCR reads via MiXCR. The table includes approximately 25,000 clones, 20% to 25% detected once. Material for sequencing was blood. This receptor was taken from a male donor with papillary thyroid cancer or a benign thyroid nodule (not recorded which). Some clones in this sample may be carry-over from other donors' samples.

The CDR3 is CASSPWGNYEQYF. In nucleotides, the CDR3 is TGTGCCAGCAGCCCTTGGGGCAACTACGAGCAGTACTTC. V usage is TRBV3-1 and J usage is TRBJ2-7; perhaps TRBD1 as D (5 bases). The germline V and J ends were trimmed by 4 bases and 3 bases, with 10 bases remaining between them. This CDR3 contains 13 residues. Looked up from germline, CDR1 is LGHDT and CDR2 is YNNKEL (reference sequence).